Sequencing of this T cell receptor (beta chain) was carried out in a study of CD8 T cells in ankylosing spondylitis (dated by TCRdb to 2016 to 2017). Some background on the complete study: The study set out to find disease-linked TCR variants by profiling T cell receptor beta repertoires in ankylosing spondylitis patients and healthy donors. The full study cohort comprised 25 or so ankylosing spondylitis patients and about a hundred healthy donors. Samples of peripheral blood were taken, and for ankylosing spondylitis patients, synovial fluid was collected as well. Summary of the overall study and its limitations: Some motif variants had previously been reported in the synovial fluid and blood of reactive arthritis patients, which suggests shared mechanisms of disease initiation. A TCR beta motif made up of several highly homologous amino acid variants appeared to be characteristic of blood from ankylosing spondylitis patients. The disease-linked clones were reported as significantly enriched in matched synovial fluid samples from ankylosing spondylitis patients. The disease-linked clones showed a CD8+ phenotype and occurred at relatively low frequencies in peripheral blood.

Reads for this sample came from an Illumina HiSeq 2500. TCR beta libraries were prepared by quantitative 5'-RACE with molecular barcodes. On the study's bioinformatics: Disease-linked TCR variants were identified with a new computational method built on a probabilistic model of VDJ rearrangement. Through fastp at Q25 and MiXCR, TCRdb rebuilt clones from the public reads, retaining in-frame beta chains. One record per CDR3 amino acid sequence lists the most common genes and DNA. The V and J calls reflect TCRdb's pipeline rather than the authors' work. The sample contains 150,000 to 200,000 distinct CDR3 sequences, over 10% of them found a single time. The ten largest make up roughly 11% of the sample. Trimming costs V 4 bases and J 6 bases, and their ends lie 11 bases apart. The CDR3, cysteine through phenylalanine, is 13 amino acids long. CDR3 DNA is the only sequence kept; it has 39 bases, read in frame from the first base. From the germline V gene, CDR1 is ENHRY and CDR2 is SYGVKD.

This clonotype appeared many times. This clone's antigen is unknown. No much larger clone exists at a distance of one base, and base qualities are not known. The clonotype comes from a female donor with ankylosing spondylitis or in good health (not recorded which). The chain uses TRBV10-3 and TRBJ2-3; the D gene is possibly TRBD2, with 5 bases matching. Sequencing was performed on blood, either unsorted or a sorted T cell fraction (not recorded which). The DNA sequence follows: TGTGCCATCAGTGGGAGGTTGAGGGATACGCAGTATTTT. This yields the protein CAISGRLRDTQYF.